This is a list of T cell receptor beta chains from one sample in a study of Tregs in tolerant kidney transplant recipients. Only in-frame clones appear in the TCRdb table, and some are missing; sequencing was by immunoSEQ multiplex PCR. The sample records around 52,000 clones, around four fifths being singletons. Material: CD4+ T cells from blood. The origin of the receptors is a human donor in good health. Each CDR3 is given with its conserved first and last residue. D genes are given only for firm matches. Some rows have no size entry. The others give once, few or many, or a class for an expanded clone.

TRBV19	-	-	TRBJ2-5	TGTGCCAGTAAGTCAGATTTGGTGGCACAAGAGACCCAGTACTTC	CASKSDLVAQETQYF
TRBV9	TRBD1	-	TRBJ2-1	TGTGCCAGCAGCGTAGATCAGGGGGCTTACAATGAGCAGTTCTTC	CASSVDQGAYNEQFF
TRBV11-2	-	-	TRBJ2-7	TGTGCCAGCAGGTTTACAGGGAGTGGGGAGCAGTACTTC	CASRFTGSGEQYF
TRBV12-2	-	once	TRBJ2-7	TGTGCAAGTCGCTTAGCGATAGGACAGGGCTACGAGCAGTACTTC	CASRLAIGQGYEQYF
TRBV10-3	-	-	TRBJ1-1	TGCGCGGGTGGAGGCCCTTTGAACACTGAAGCTTTCTTT	CAGGGPLNTEAFF
TRBV4-2	TRBD2	-	TRBJ2-3	TGTGCCAGCAGCCAAGTCCCAATCTCGGCGGGAGGGGGCACAGATACGCAGTATTTT	CASSQVPISAGGGTDTQYF
TRBV11-3	-	-	TRBJ2-2	TGTGCCAGCAGCCACGGAAGTACGAACACCGGGGAGCTGTTTTTT	CASSHGSTNTGELFF
TRBV7-2	-	once	TRBJ1-2	TGTGCCAGCAGCTTAGTGTCCTATGGCTACACCTTC	CASSLVSYGYTF
TRBV28	-	-	TRBJ1-2	TGTGCCAGCAGTTTCGGTAGCTATGGCTACACCTTC	CASSFGSYGYTF
TRBV28	TRBD2	-	TRBJ2-1	TGTGCCAGCAGCACCGAGGGAGGGCCAAGTATCAATGAGCAGTTCTTC	CASSTEGGPSINEQFF
TRBV4-3	-	-	TRBJ1-3	TGCGCCAGCAGCCAAGATTCAACCGACTACTCTGGAAACACCATATATTTT	CASSQDSTDYSGNTIYF
TRBV1	-	-	TRBJ1-2	TGCACCAGCAGCCAAGCGAGGGTCCGCTATGGCTACACCTTC	CTSSQARVRYGYTF
TRBV6-6	TRBD1	-	TRBJ2-7	TGTGCCAGCAGTTACACGGGACAGATGGGCTTCTACGAGCAGTACTTC	CASSYTGQMGFYEQYF
TRBV7-2	-	-	TRBJ2-2	TGTGCCAGCAGCTCGAGTCCCTTGCAGACCGGGGAGCTGTTTTTT	CASSSSPLQTGELFF
TRBV6-1	-	-	TRBJ1-3	TGTGCCAGCAGTGCATCCGCTGGCCCGACTCTAGGCACCATATATTTT	CASSASAGPTLGTIYF
TRBV6-5	-	-	TRBJ1-1	TGTGCCAGCAGTTCTCTTCTGGGGAAGATCACTGAAGCTTTCTTT	CASSSLLGKITEAFF
TRBV7-9	-	-	TRBJ2-3	TGTGCCAGCAGCACTAGGCGCCGGACAGAAGAAGATACGCAGTATTTT	CASSTRRRTEEDTQYF
TRBV27	TRBD1	-	TRBJ1-5	TGTGCCAGCAGTTTATGGACCCCCGGGACAGGCATTAATCAGCCCCAGCATTTT	CASSLWTPGTGINQPQHF
TRBV21-1	-	-	TRBJ1-5	TGTGCCAGCAGCACCTACGGGGTAAATCAGCCCCAGCATTTT	CASSTYGVNQPQHF
TRBV6-5	-	-	TRBJ2-1	TGTGCCAGCAGTCCCTGGGCGAACAATGAGCAGTTCTTC	CASSPWANNEQFF
TRBV2	-	-	TRBJ1-2	TGTGCCAGCAGTGAGGGACAAATAATGGACGGCTACACCTTC	CASSEGQIMDGYTF
TRBV5-6	-	few	TRBJ2-5	TGTGCCAGCAGCGCGGGGACAGAAGAGACCCAGTACTTC	CASSAGTEETQYF
TRBV5-5	TRBD2	-	TRBJ2-3	TGTGCCAGCAGCCTTAGACTAGCGGCAGATACGCAGTATTTT	CASSLRLAADTQYF
TRBV20-1	TRBD2	-	TRBJ2-1	TGCAGTGCCAGACTAGCAGATGAGCAGTTCTTC	CSARLADEQFF
TRBV18	-	-	TRBJ2-3	TGTGCCAGCTCACCATCGATCACAGATACGCAGTATTTT	CASSPSITDTQYF
TRBV5-6	-	-	TRBJ2-3	TGTGCCAGCAGCTTGGACCGCACAGATACGCAGTATTTT	CASSLDRTDTQYF
TRBV18	-	-	TRBJ1-6	TGTGCCAGCTCACCCGGGACACCAGATAATTCACCCCTCCACTTT	CASSPGTPDNSPLHF
TRBV19	TRBD2	-	TRBJ2-3	TGTGCCAGTAGCACCAGCGGGAGGGCCACAGATACGCAGTATTTT	CASSTSGRATDTQYF
TRBV9	-	-	TRBJ2-1	TGTGCCAGCAGCGTAGCTAGCTTAAACTACAATGAGCAGTTCTTC	CASSVASLNYNEQFF
TRBV25-1	-	-	TRBJ1-2	TGTGCCAGCAGAGATTATAAGGGCTACACCTTC	CASRDYKGYTF
TRBV7-2	-	-	TRBJ2-3	TGTGCCAGCAGCTCACAGGGTACAGATACGCAGTATTTT	CASSSQGTDTQYF
TRBV6-5	TRBD1	once	TRBJ1-2	TGTGCCAGCTCCCGCTCCAGGGGGCATGGAGATGGCTACACCTTC	CASSRSRGHGDGYTF
TRBV7-9	-	-	TRBJ1-1	TGTGCCAGCAGCCCCGGGACCTTTAACACTGAAGCTTTCTTT	CASSPGTFNTEAFF
TRBV6-5	TRBD2	-	TRBJ2-1	TGTGCCAGCGGGCGGGGGGCCTACAATGAGCAGTTCTTC	CASGRGAYNEQFF
TRBV9	-	once	TRBJ2-3	TGTGCCAGCAGCGAGAGGGGGGGAGTCGGCACAGATACGCAGTATTTT	CASSERGGVGTDTQYF
TRBV4-2	-	-	TRBJ2-3	TGTGCCAGCAGCCAAGATCTGGGCCCGGGGAATACGCAGTATTTT	CASSQDLGPGNTQYF
TRBV7-9	TRBD2	-	TRBJ2-1	TGTGCCAGCAGCCCCACACTTAACGGGGGGGCCAATGAGCAGTTCTTC	CASSPTLNGGANEQFF
TRBV5-1	-	-	TRBJ2-4	TGCGCCAGCAGCTCAATTGCGGCGAGGGTCGGGCAAAACATTCAGTACTTC	CASSSIAARVGQNIQYF
TRBV2	-	-	TRBJ1-5	TGTGCCAGCAGTGAGAATGGGGGCAATCAGCCCCAGCATTTT	CASSENGGNQPQHF
TRBV7-3	-	-	TRBJ2-3	TGTGCCAGCAGCTTAAACGGTAGAGATACGCAGTATTTT	CASSLNGRDTQYF
TRBV29-1	TRBD1	-	TRBJ1-4	TGCAGCGTTGGAACAGGGGAAGAAAAACTGTTTTTT	CSVGTGEEKLFF